This T cell receptor beta chain was identified during a study of read filtering for tumor transcriptome and immune sequencing. Germline trimming cut 5 bases from V and 2 bases from J; bases unmatched to any gene: 4. This CDR3 spans 14 amino acids. Germline loops: CDR1 SEHNR, CDR2 FQNEAQ (reference sequence). This library used approximately 0.4 ug RNA and molecular barcoded adaptors spanning alpha/delta and beta/gamma chains. In TCRdb, the reads were re-called with MiXCR into one record per CDR3 protein. The sample lists 100,000 to 150,000 distinct CDR3 sequences, 10% to 15% occurring once. Sequences were obtained from a population of CD138-negative cells sorted from bone marrow. The chain couples TRBV7-9 to TRBJ2-3, with TRBD2 matching over 7 bases. The TCR sequence derives from a donor at least 40 years old with multiple myeloma. The CDR3 protein is CASSPAGNTDTQYF. CDR3 DNA sequence: TGTGCCAGCAGCCCAGCGGGAAACACAGATACGCAGTATTTT.